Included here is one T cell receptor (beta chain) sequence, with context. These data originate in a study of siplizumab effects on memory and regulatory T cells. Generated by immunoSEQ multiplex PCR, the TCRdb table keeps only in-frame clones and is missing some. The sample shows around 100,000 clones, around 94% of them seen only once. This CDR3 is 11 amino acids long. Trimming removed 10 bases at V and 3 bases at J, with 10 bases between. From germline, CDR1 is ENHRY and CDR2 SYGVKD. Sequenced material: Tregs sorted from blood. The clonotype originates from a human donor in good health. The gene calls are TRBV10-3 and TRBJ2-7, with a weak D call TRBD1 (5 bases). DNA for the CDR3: TGTGCCACTGGGGCTGTCTACGAGCAGTACTTC. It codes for CATGAVYEQYF.